Below are 13 T cell receptor beta chains sequenced from a single sample in a study of T cells in Graves' hyperthyroidism and ophthalmopathy (dated by TCRdb to the late 2010s). The library was generated by multiplex PCR. For sequencing, an Illumina HiSeq 2000 was employed. The TCR beta CDR3 regions were amplified from RNA transcripts. The first round of RT-PCR for the TCR CDR3 was performed with the HTBI primer set and the Qiagen OneStep RT-PCR kit. TCRdb trimmed public reads at Q25 via fastp, called clones via MiXCR and kept in-frame beta chains. CDR3 protein duplicates are merged, each entry listing the most common genes and DNA. The sample contains 300,000 to 400,000 distinct CDR3 sequences, about 14% of them found a single time. The biggest ten clones account for 20% to 25% of the sample. The sequenced sample consisted of blood. The receptors stem from a young woman with Graves' hyperthyroidism.

The V gene is TRBV9, the J gene TRBJ2-4, with D perhaps TRBD2 (5 bases). Trimming pared 3 bases from V and 9 bases from J, leaving 10 bases between. The CDR3 is 12 amino acids. Germline-derived CDR1 and CDR2 are SGDLS and YYNGEE. The CDR3 region is CASSDGRGIQYF. CDR3 nucleotides: TGTGCCAGCAGCGACGGACGGGGCATTCAGTACTTC.

This clonotype was detected many times. The chain links TRBV20-1 to TRBJ2-1; D might be TRBD2 (5 bases). Trimming left V 1 base short and J 6 bases short, with 13 bases between. CDR3 length: 14 residues. CDR1 and CDR2 from the germline V gene are DFQATT and SNEGSKA (reference sequence). CDR3 DNA: TGCAGTGCTAGAGTATTTAGAGGGTTCAATGAGCAGTTCTTC. The encoded protein is CSARVFRGFNEQFF.

This clonotype was seen at least ten times. The V gene is TRBV20-1, the J gene TRBJ1-1, with D possibly TRBD1 on 5 matching bases. V was pared by 3 bases and J by 4 bases, with 15 bases between. Germline CDR1 reads DFQATT; CDR2 reads SNEGSKA (reference sequence). The CDR3 is made up of 14 amino acids. CDR3 in amino acids: CSASLVQAGTEAFF. Written as DNA, the CDR3 is TGCAGTGCTAGTTTGGTACAGGCCGGCACTGAAGCTTTCTTT.

CDR3 sequence: CATGAAGFYNEQFF. The CDR3 region has the DNA TGTGCCACCGGCGCGGCAGGGTTCTACAATGAGCAGTTCTTC. This sequence joins TRBV24-1 and TRBJ2-1, with a weak D call TRBD1 (5 bases). The CDR3 runs 14 residues. V was clipped by 9 bases and J by 3 bases, with 14 bases between them. Germline V gene sequence: CDR1 KGHDR, CDR2 SFDVKD.

Turning to this clonotype: A single base separates this from a much larger clone, so it may be a read error. V and J are TRBV6-1 and TRBJ2-3, with a possible D match to TRBD2 (5 bases). CDR3 length: 17 amino acids. CDR1 is MNHNS, CDR2 SASEGT, per germline. The CDR3 sequence is CASSQLKETWELDTRYF. For the CDR3, the DNA is TGTGCCAGCAGTCAACTAAAGGAGACATGGGAGCTGGATACGCGGTATTTT.

This clonotype was recorded at least ten times. This chain joins TRBV12-3 or TRBV12-4 and TRBJ1-2; TRBD1 matches 9 bases. The V gene end was trimmed by 5 bases and the J gene end by 5 bases; junction bases not matched to a gene: 6. This CDR3 region has 14 residues. DNA for the CDR3: TGTGCCAGCAGTGCGACAGGGGGTCGGTATGGCTACACCTTC. Protein: CASSATGGRYGYTF.

This clonotype turned up a few times. The V call is TRBV5-1, the J call TRBJ2-1; no clear D. Trimming removed 0 bases from V and 8 bases from J, with 9 bases in between. The CDR3 contains 13 residues. The germline CDR1 and CDR2 sequences are SGHRS and YFSETQ. The DNA of the CDR3 is TGCGCCAGCAGCTTGGTGGTTTCCCATGAGCAGTTCTTC. Amino acid sequence: CASSLVVSHEQFF.

This clonotype was seen repeatedly, ten times or more. The rearrangement uses TRBV19 and TRBJ2-3; possibly TRBD2 for D (5 bases). Germline CDR1 reads LNHDA; CDR2 reads SQIVND (reference sequence). CDR3 size: 15 residues. V was clipped by 5 bases and J by 3 bases, with 15 bases between them. CDR3 DNA: TGTGCCAGTAGTCTCGACGCGCGGGTTACAGATACGCAGTATTTT. Translation gives CASSLDARVTDTQYF.

The DNA of the CDR3 is TGTGCCTGCCAAGCGGGAGAAGGAGAGACCCAGTACTTC. Its protein product is CACQAGEGETQYF. The chain couples TRBV2 to TRBJ2-5, with 8 bases fitting TRBD2. With 11 bases clipped from V and 4 bases from J, the junction kept 9 bases outside the gene matches. The CDR3 is 13 amino acids. Germline loops: CDR1 SNHLY, CDR2 FYNNEI.

This clonotype was seen many times. The CDR3: CASRRDQPQHF. The CDR3 nucleotides read TGTGCCAGCAGGCGAGATCAGCCCCAGCATTTT. The chain uses TRBV2 and TRBJ1-5; the D is unclear. Deletions cut 6 bases from V and 5 bases from J, with 5 bases between. The CDR3 contains 11 residues. CDR1 SNHLY and CDR2 FYNNEI come from the germline V gene.

This clonotype was observed at least ten times. V gene TRBV11-1 combines with J gene TRBJ2-5; 11 positions agree with TRBD2. Germline assignment: CDR1 SGHAT and CDR2 FQDESV (reference sequence). The CDR3 sequence is 14 residues long. J lost 3 bases, V lost 7 bases, and 4 bases had no gene match. CDR3 region: CASTGTSGKETQYF. In DNA, the CDR3 is TGTGCCAGCACCGGGACTAGCGGAAAAGAGACCCAGTACTTC.

This clonotype has a count of ten or more. V is TRBV5-1 and J is TRBJ2-3, with D perhaps being TRBD1 or TRBD2 (5 bases each). This CDR3 is 15 amino acids long. V lost 4 bases to trimming and J lost 3 bases, with 15 bases between them. The germline V gene has CDR1 SGHRS and CDR2 YFSETQ. The CDR3 DNA reads TGCGCCAGCAGCCCGGACGGGGCTCTAACAGATACGCAGTATTTT. Protein sequence: CASSPDGALTDTQYF.

Here the CDR3 reads CSALLPYMRDSGANVLTF. Written as DNA, the CDR3 is TGCAGTGCTCTTCTCCCATATATGCGCGACTCTGGGGCCAACGTCCTGACTTTC. The gene calls are TRBV20-1 and TRBJ2-6; no definite D call. Germline V CDR1 and CDR2: DFQATT, SNEGSKA (reference sequence). This CDR3 spans 18 amino acids. V gave up 5 bases and J gave up 0 bases, with 20 bases separating them.